The clone carrying this T cell receptor (beta chain) occurred a few times. TCRdb fed the RT-PCR reads into MiXCR, producing one record per CDR3 protein. Among about 700,000 distinct CDR3 sequences listed, 14% were seen once. The sequence was collected from a female donor in good health, serving as a healthy control. The material sequenced was memory CD4+ T cells from blood.

CDR3 DNA sequence: TGCAGTTACCAAACAGGGGATCAGCCCCAGCATTTT. It yields the protein CSYQTGDQPQHF. The V gene is TRBV20-1, the J gene TRBJ1-5; TRBD1 matches at 7 bases. The V and J ends lost 8 bases and 5 bases, in that order; junction bases with no gene match: 6. Germline V lookup: CDR1 DFQATT, CDR2 SNEGSKA (reference sequence). This CDR3 has 12 amino acids.